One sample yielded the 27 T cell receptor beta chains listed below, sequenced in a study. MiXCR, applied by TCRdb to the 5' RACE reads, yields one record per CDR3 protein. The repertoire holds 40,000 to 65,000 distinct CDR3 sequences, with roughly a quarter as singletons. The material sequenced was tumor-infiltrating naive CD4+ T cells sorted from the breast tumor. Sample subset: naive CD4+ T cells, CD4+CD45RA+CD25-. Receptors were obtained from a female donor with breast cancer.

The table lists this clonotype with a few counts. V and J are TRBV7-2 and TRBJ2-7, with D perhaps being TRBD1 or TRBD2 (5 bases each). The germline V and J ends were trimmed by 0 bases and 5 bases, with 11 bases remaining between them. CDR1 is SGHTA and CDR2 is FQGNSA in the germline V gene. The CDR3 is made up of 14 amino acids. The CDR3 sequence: CASSLAWGMDEQYF. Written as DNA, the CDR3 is TGTGCCAGCAGCTTAGCGTGGGGGATGGACGAGCAGTACTTC.

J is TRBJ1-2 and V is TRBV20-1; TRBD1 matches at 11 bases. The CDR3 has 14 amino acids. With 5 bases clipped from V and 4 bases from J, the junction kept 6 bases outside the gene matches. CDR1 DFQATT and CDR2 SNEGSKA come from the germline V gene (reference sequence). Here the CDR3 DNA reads TGCAGTGCTCGGGGACAGGGGGTATTCTATGGCTACACCTTC. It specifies CSARGQGVFYGYTF.

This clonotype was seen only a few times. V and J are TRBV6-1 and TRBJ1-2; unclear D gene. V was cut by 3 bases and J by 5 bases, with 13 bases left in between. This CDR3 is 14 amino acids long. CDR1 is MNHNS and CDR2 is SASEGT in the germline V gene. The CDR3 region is CASSEAGNQYGYTF. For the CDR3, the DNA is TGTGCCAGCAGTGAGGCCGGAAATCAGTATGGCTACACCTTC.

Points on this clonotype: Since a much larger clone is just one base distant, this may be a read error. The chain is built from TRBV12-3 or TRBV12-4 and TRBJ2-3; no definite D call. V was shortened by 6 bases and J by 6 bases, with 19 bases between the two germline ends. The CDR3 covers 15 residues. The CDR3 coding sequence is TGTGCCAGCAGCTCCCAGGAAGGTTCCTCCGATACGCAGTATTTT. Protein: CASSSQEGSSDTQYF.

Here the CDR3 DNA reads TGTGCCAGCAGTTTACTTAACCTAGGTCGGGCTGAAGCTTTCTTT. It codes for CASSLLNLGRAEAFF. The chain recombines TRBV28 with TRBJ1-1; no firm D call. The V and J ends lost 2 bases and 6 bases respectively, with 16 bases between them. CDR1 MDHEN and CDR2 SYDVKM come from the germline V gene. CDR3 size: 15 residues.

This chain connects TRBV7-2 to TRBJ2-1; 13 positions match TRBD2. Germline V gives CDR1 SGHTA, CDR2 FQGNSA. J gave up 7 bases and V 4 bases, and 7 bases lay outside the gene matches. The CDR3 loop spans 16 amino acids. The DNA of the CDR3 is TGTGCCAGCAGCTGGCCCGGGACTAGCGGGGCAAATGAGCAGTTCTTC. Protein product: CASSWPGTSGANEQFF.

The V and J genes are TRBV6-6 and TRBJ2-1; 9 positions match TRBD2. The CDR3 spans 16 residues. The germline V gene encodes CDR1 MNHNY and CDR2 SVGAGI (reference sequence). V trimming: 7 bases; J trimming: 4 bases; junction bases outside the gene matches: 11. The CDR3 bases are TGTGCCAGCATCAATACTATAGCGGGAGTTTACAATGAGCAGTTCTTC. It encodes CASINTIAGVYNEQFF.

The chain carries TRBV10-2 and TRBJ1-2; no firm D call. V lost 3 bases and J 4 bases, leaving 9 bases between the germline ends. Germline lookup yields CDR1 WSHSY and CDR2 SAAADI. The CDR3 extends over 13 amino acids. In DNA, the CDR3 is TGCGCCAGCAGTGACGGAGGATTCTATGGCTACACCTTC. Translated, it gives CASSDGGFYGYTF.

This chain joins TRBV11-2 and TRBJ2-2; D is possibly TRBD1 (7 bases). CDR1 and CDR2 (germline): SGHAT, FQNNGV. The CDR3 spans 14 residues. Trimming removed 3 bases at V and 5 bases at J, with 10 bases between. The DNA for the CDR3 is TGTGCCAGCAGCTTGGCAGGGGGGACCGGGGAGCTGTTTTTT. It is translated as CASSLAGGTGELFF. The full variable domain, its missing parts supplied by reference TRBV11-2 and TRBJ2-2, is EAGVAQSPRYKIIEKRQSVAFWCNPISGHATLYWYQQILGQGPKLLIQFQNNGVVDDSQLPKDRFSAERLKGVDSTLKIQPAKLEDSAVYLCASSLAGGTGELFFGEGSRLTVL.

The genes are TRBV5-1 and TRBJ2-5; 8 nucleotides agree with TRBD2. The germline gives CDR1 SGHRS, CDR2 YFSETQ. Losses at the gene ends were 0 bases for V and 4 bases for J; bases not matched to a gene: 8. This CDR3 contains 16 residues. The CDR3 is CASSLAGGLAGETQYF. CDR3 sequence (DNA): TGCGCCAGCAGCTTGGCCGGTGGACTAGCAGGAGAGACCCAGTACTTC.

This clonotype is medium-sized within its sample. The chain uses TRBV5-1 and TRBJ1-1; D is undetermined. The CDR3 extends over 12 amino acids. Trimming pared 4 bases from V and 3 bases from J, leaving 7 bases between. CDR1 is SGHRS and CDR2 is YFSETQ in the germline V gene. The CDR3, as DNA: TGCGCCAGCAGCGATAGGGACACTGAAGCTTTCTTT. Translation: CASSDRDTEAFF.

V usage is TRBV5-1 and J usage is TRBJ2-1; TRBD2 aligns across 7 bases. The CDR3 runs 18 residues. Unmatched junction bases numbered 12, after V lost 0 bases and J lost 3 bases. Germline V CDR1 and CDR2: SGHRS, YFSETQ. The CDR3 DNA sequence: TGCGCCAGCAGCTTGGGACTCTCGCGGGAGAATCTCTACAATGAGCAGTTCTTC. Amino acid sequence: CASSLGLSRENLYNEQFF.

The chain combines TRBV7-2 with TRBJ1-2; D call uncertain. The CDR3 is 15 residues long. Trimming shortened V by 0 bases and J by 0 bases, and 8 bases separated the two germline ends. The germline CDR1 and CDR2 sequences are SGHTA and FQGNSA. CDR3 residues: CASSLALQPNYGYTF. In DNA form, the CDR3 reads TGTGCCAGCAGCTTAGCGTTACAGCCTAACTATGGCTACACCTTC.

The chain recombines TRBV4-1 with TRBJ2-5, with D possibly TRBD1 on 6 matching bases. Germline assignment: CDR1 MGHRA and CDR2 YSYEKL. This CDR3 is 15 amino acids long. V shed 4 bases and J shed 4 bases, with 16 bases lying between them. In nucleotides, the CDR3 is TGCGCCAGCAGCCCGGCGCCAGGGGCCCGAGAGACCCAGTACTTC. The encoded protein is CASSPAPGARETQYF.

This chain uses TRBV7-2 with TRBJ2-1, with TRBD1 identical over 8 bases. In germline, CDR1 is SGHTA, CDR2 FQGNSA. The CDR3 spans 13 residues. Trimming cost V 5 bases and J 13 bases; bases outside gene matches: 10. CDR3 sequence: CASSTLRDRPQFF. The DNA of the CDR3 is TGTGCCAGCAGCACACTACGGGACAGGCCTCAGTTCTTC.

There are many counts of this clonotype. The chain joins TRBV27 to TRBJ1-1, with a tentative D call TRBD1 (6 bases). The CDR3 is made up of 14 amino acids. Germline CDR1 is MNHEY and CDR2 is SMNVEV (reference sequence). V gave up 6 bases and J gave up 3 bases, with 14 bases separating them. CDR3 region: CASRQGREYTEAFF. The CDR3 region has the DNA TGTGCCAGCAGGCAGGGGCGCGAGTACACTGAAGCTTTCTTT.

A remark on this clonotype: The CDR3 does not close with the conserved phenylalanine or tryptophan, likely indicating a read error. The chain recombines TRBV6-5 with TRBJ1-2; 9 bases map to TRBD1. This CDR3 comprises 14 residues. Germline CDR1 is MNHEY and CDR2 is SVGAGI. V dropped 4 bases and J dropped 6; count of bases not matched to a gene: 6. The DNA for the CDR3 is TGTGCCAGCAGTTCGCCACAGGGGGCTAATGGCTACACCTCC. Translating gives CASSSPQGANGYTS.

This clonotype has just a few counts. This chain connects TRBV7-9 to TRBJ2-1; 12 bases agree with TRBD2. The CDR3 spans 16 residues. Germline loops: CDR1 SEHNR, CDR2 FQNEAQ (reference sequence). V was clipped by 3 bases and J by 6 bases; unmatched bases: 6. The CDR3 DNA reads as TGTGCCAGCAGCTTGCCGGGACTAGCGGGCTCCAATGAGCAGTTCTTC. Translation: CASSLPGLAGSNEQFF.

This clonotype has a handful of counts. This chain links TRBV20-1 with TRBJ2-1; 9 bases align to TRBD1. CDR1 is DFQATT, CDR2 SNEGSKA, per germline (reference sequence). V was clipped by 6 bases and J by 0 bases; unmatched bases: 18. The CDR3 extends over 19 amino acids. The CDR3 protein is CSAQGGQGMSGSSYNEQFF. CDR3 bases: TGCAGTGCCCAGGGGGGACAGGGTATGTCGGGAAGCTCCTACAATGAGCAGTTCTTC.

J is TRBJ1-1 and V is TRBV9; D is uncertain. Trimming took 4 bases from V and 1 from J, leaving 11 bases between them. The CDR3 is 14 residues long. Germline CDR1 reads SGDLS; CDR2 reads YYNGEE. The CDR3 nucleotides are TGTGCCAGCAGCCTTCGTGGTTCGAACACTGAAGCTTTCTTT. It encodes CASSLRGSNTEAFF.

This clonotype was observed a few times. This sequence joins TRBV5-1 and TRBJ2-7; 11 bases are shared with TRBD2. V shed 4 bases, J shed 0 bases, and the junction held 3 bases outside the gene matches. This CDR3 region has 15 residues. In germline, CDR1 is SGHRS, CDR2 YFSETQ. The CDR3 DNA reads TGCGCCAGCAGCATAGCGGGAGGGCCCTCCTACGAGCAGTACTTC. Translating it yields CASSIAGGPSYEQYF. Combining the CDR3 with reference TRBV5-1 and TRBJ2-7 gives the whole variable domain KAGVTQTPRYLIKTRGQQVTLSCSPISGHRSVSWYQQTPGQGLQFLFEYFSETQRNKGNFPGRFSGRQFSNSRSEMNVSTLELGDSALYLCASSIAGGPSYEQYFGPGTRLTVT.

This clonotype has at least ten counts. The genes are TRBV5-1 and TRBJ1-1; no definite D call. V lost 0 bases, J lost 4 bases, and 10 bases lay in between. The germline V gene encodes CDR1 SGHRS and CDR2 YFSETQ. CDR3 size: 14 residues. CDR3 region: CASSLDSGVTEAFF. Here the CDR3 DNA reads TGCGCCAGCAGCTTGGATTCTGGGGTCACTGAAGCTTTCTTT. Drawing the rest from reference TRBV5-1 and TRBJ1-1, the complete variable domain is KAGVTQTPRYLIKTRGQQVTLSCSPISGHRSVSWYQQTPGQGLQFLFEYFSETQRNKGNFPGRFSGRQFSNSRSEMNVSTLELGDSALYLCASSLDSGVTEAFFGQGTRLTVV.

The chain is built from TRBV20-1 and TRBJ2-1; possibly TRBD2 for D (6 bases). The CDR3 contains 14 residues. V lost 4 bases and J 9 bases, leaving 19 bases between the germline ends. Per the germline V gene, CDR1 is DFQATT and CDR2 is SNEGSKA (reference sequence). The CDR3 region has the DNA TGCAGTGCTACCGGGACTGCCTTAGGTGGTGAGCAGTTCTTC. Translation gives CSATGTALGGEQFF.

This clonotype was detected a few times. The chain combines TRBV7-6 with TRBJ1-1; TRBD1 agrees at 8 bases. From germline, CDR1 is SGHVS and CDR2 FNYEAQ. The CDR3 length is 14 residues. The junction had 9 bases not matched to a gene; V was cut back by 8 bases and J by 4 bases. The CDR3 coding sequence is TGTGCCAGCGGAAGACAGGGGCGGCCCACTGAAGCTTTCTTT. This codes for CASGRQGRPTEAFF.

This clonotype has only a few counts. The CDR3: CASREDREGTEAFF. CDR3 nucleotide sequence: TGTGCCAGCAGAGAGGACAGGGAGGGGACTGAAGCTTTCTTT. The chain joins TRBV2 to TRBJ1-1, with 8 positions matching TRBD1. V lost 6 bases, J lost 5 bases, and 8 bases stayed unmatched. The CDR3 is 14 residues long. Germline V lookup: CDR1 SNHLY, CDR2 FYNNEI.

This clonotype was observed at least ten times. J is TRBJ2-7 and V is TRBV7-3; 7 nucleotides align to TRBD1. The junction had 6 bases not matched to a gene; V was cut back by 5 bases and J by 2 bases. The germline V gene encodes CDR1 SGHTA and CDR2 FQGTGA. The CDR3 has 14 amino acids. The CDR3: CASSPPGQPYEQYF. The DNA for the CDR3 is TGTGCCAGCAGCCCGCCGGGACAGCCCTACGAGCAGTACTTC.

CDR3 DNA: TGTGCCAGCCGATTGGGACGACGCCTCGGATTTCGGGAGACCGGGGAGCTGTTTTTT. Amino acids: CASRLGRRLGFRETGELFF. This sequence joins TRBV12-3 or TRBV12-4 and TRBJ2-2, with D perhaps matching TRBD2 (6 bases). With 8 bases removed from V and 5 bases from J, the gap between germline ends came to 30 bases. The CDR3 runs to 19 residues.